The 26 T cell receptor beta chains below come from one sample, sequenced in a study of blood T cell repertoires in COVID-19. Clones were read by immunoSEQ multiplex PCR, and TCRdb kept only the in-frame ones, dropping some. This table holds 250,000 to 350,000 clones, roughly nine tenths found once. What was sequenced was PBMCs or T cells enriched from blood (not recorded which). All receptors come from a man between 60 and 75 years old who had recovered from COVID-19.

Comment on this clone: Different DNA sequences within this sample yield the same CDR3. The CDR3 reads CASSIDRGRADTQYF. The CDR3 nucleotides read TGTGCCAGTAGTATTGACAGGGGGCGTGCAGATACGCAGTATTTT. The gene calls are TRBV19 and TRBJ2-3; 10 nucleotides align to TRBD1. V lost 3 bases and J lost 4; bases outside the gene matches: 4. Germline V gene data show CDR1 as LNHDA and CDR2 as SQIVND (reference sequence). This CDR3 region has 15 residues.

This clone was observed a single time. This chain connects TRBV7-9 to TRBJ2-1; D ambiguous. Germline V gene lookup returns CDR1 SEHNR and CDR2 FQNEAQ (reference sequence). This CDR3 region has 12 residues. V gave up 7 bases and J gave up 7 bases, with 11 bases separating them. For the CDR3, the DNA is TGTGCCAGCACCTTTTCTAGGAATGAGCAGTTCTTC. Amino acids: CASTFSRNEQFF. The full variable domain, completed using reference TRBV7-9 and TRBJ2-1, is DTGVSQNPRHKITKRGQNVTFRCDPISEHNRLYWYRQTLGQGPEFLTYFQNEAQLEKSRLLSDRFSAERPKGSFSTLEIQRTEQGDSAMYLCASTFSRNEQFFGPGTRLTVL.

This chain joins TRBV18 and TRBJ1-4; tentative D call: TRBD1 (5 bases). Germline CDR1 reads KGHSH; CDR2 reads LQKENI. The CDR3 has 14 residues. Trimming stripped 5 bases from V and 8 bases from J, with 15 bases between. CDR3 sequence (DNA): TGTGCCAGCTCAGGGACTTTGAAAGGGGAAAAACTGTTTTTT. It is translated as CASSGTLKGEKLFF.

The chain employs TRBV18 and TRBJ2-7; D unclear. This CDR3 contains 14 residues. CDR1 and CDR2 from the germline V gene are KGHSH and LQKENI. Trimming shortened V by 5 bases and J by 3 bases, and 14 bases separated the two germline ends. DNA for the CDR3: TGTGCCAGCTCAAGGTCTGGGCTCCACTACGAGCAGTACTTC. As protein: CASSRSGLHYEQYF.

This clone was seen once. The chain joins TRBV30 to TRBJ2-7, with D perhaps TRBD1 (5 bases). The V and J ends lost 2 bases and 2 bases respectively, with 10 bases between them. The CDR3 contains 13 residues. Germline-derived CDR1 and CDR2 are GTSNPN and SVGIG (reference sequence). The CDR3 nucleotides are TGTGCCTGGAGTACTCAGGGCCCCTACGAGCAGTACTTC. It yields the protein CAWSTQGPYEQYF.

The chain combines TRBV12-3 or TRBV12-4 with TRBJ2-2; D gene ambiguous. This CDR3 has 13 amino acids. Trimming removed 6 bases at V and 4 bases at J, with 9 bases between. In DNA, the CDR3 is TGTGCCAGCAGAACTCAAATCACCGGGGAGCTGTTTTTT. It codes for CASRTQITGELFF.

The V and J genes are TRBV11-2 and TRBJ2-7; 8 bases match TRBD1. This CDR3 is built from 18 residues. Germline V CDR1 and CDR2: SGHAT, FQNNGV. V lost 7 bases to trimming and J lost 0 bases; unmatched junction nucleotides: 17. CDR3 residues: CASIRGDRRIYSSYEQYF. CDR3 nucleotides: TGTGCCAGCATACGTGGGGACAGGAGGATTTACAGCTCCTACGAGCAGTACTTC. Based on the CDR3 plus reference TRBV11-2 and TRBJ2-7, the full variable domain is EAGVAQSPRYKIIEKRQSVAFWCNPISGHATLYWYQQILGQGPKLLIQFQNNGVVDDSQLPKDRFSAERLKGVDSTLKIQPAKLEDSAVYLCASIRGDRRIYSSYEQYFGPGTRLTVT.

The rearrangement uses TRBV10-3 and TRBJ2-2, with TRBD1 identical over 11 bases. The junction had 4 bases not matched to a gene; V was cut back by 4 bases and J by 3 bases. The CDR3 extends over 16 amino acids. Per the germline V gene, CDR1 is ENHRY and CDR2 is SYGVKD. CDR3 in amino acids: CAISAGGQGDTGELFF. CDR3 bases: TGTGCCATCAGTGCCGGGGGACAGGGGGACACCGGGGAGCTGTTTTTT.

The chain uses TRBV7-9 and TRBJ2-3; 8 bases line up with TRBD2. Trimming cost V 8 bases and J 5 bases; bases outside gene matches: 9. The CDR3 contains 14 residues. Looked up from germline, CDR1 is SEHNR and CDR2 is FQNEAQ (reference sequence). The CDR3 nucleotides are TGTGCCAGCCGAACGGGGGGGCTGGGAGATACGCAGTATTTT. Protein sequence: CASRTGGLGDTQYF.

The gene calls are TRBV2 and TRBJ1-1; perhaps TRBD1 as D (5 bases). Germline assignment: CDR1 SNHLY and CDR2 FYNNEI. The germline V and J ends were trimmed by 7 bases and 0 bases, with 12 bases remaining between them. There are 14 residues in the CDR3. DNA for the CDR3: TGTGCCAGCACCGCAACAGGATTGAACACTGAAGCTTTCTTT. Protein product: CASTATGLNTEAFF.

The rearrangement joins TRBV6-6 to TRBJ2-1; 12 bases map to TRBD2. This CDR3 has 14 amino acids. Germline values: CDR1 MNHNY, CDR2 SVGAGI (reference sequence). V was clipped by 2 bases and J by 9 bases; unmatched bases: 2. This chain's CDR3 is CASSYGLAGIEQFF. CDR3 DNA: TGTGCCAGCAGTTACGGACTAGCGGGAATTGAGCAGTTCTTC.

The chain is built from TRBV4-3 and TRBJ2-2; 10 bases fit TRBD1. The length of the CDR3 is 16 residues. Germline V gene sequence: CDR1 LGHNA, CDR2 YSLEER. Trimming took 5 bases from V and 8 from J; bases not matched to a gene: 11. CDR3 residues: CASSYYLGQGEGELFF. CDR3 in DNA: TGCGCCAGCAGCTACTACCTCGGACAGGGGGAGGGGGAGCTGTTTTTT.

The V call is TRBV10-2, the J call TRBJ1-3; D may be TRBD1 (5 bases). Germline V CDR1 and CDR2: WSHSY, SAAADI. The V end lost 2 bases, the J end lost 0 bases, and 11 bases lay between the germline ends. This CDR3 has 16 residues. CDR3 coding DNA: TGCGCCAGCAGTGAGCTGGACATGATCTCTGGAAACACCATATATTTT. This codes for CASSELDMISGNTIYF.

V is TRBV6-5 and J is TRBJ1-2, with a weak D call TRBD1 (5 bases). This CDR3 has 13 amino acids. Germline CDR1 reads MNHEY; CDR2 reads SVGAGI. V lost 5 bases and J 1 base, leaving 8 bases between the germline ends. The chain's CDR3 is CASSKTVNYGYTF. The CDR3 DNA reads TGTGCCAGCAGTAAGACAGTTAACTATGGCTACACCTTC.

The chain joins TRBV5-1 to TRBJ2-1, with 11 positions matching TRBD2. Germline CDR1 is SGHRS and CDR2 is YFSETQ. The V gene end was trimmed by 1 base and the J gene end by 0 bases; junction bases not matched to a gene: 9. The CDR3 sequence is 19 residues long. As DNA, the CDR3 is TGCGCCAGCAGCTTGACCCAGACTAGCGGGGTGAGCTCCTACAATGAGCAGTTCTTC. It translates to CASSLTQTSGVSSYNEQFF.

V gene TRBV19 combines with J gene TRBJ2-3; tentative D call: TRBD2 (6 bases). The ends were cut back, 3 bases at V and 3 bases at J, with 10 bases in the middle. This CDR3 contains 14 residues. Germline values: CDR1 LNHDA, CDR2 SQIVND (reference sequence). CDR3 in DNA: TGTGCCAGTAGTATCACGGCGGGAACAGATACGCAGTATTTT. Residues: CASSITAGTDTQYF. Full variable domain (remainder filled in from reference TRBV19 and TRBJ2-3): DGGITQSPKYLFRKEGQNVTLSCEQNLNHDAMYWYRQDPGQGLRLIYYSQIVNDFQKGDIAEGYSVSREKKESFPLTVTSAQKNPTAFYLCASSITAGTDTQYFGPGTRLTVL.

J is TRBJ1-1 and V is TRBV25-1; D gene unclear. Germline V lookup: CDR1 MGHDK, CDR2 SYGVNS. The length of the CDR3 is 13 residues. Trimming stripped 8 bases from V and 5 bases from J, with 15 bases between. The CDR3 DNA is TGTGCCAGCTATAGCCCGTTTCGGACTGAAGCTTTCTTT. As protein: CASYSPFRTEAFF.

The rearrangement uses TRBV11-3 and TRBJ2-3; 9 bases are shared with TRBD2. Per the germline V gene, CDR1 is SGHNT and CDR2 is YENEEA. This CDR3 contains 14 residues. V dropped 5 bases and J dropped 8; count of bases not matched to a gene: 8. The CDR3 reads CASSTSGRLGTQYF. The CDR3 DNA is TGTGCCAGCAGCACGAGCGGGAGGTTGGGTACGCAGTATTTT.

The rearrangement joins TRBV5-1 to TRBJ2-5; D is possibly TRBD1 (5 bases). Trimming shortened V by 2 bases and J by 1 base, and 9 bases separated the two germline ends. CDR1 is SGHRS and CDR2 is YFSETQ in the germline V gene. The CDR3 runs 14 residues. For the CDR3, the DNA is TGCGCCAGCAGCTTCGACAGTACCCAAGAGACCCAGTACTTC. Protein: CASSFDSTQETQYF.

The chain uses TRBV27 and TRBJ2-1, with 8 bases matching TRBD1. The CDR3 is 19 residues long. CDR1 is MNHEY and CDR2 is SMNVEV in the germline V gene (reference sequence). V trimming: 2 bases; J trimming: 5 bases; junction bases outside the gene matches: 17. For the CDR3, the DNA is TGTGCCAGCAGTTTAGCACCATGGACAGGGCCCAAGGTTGACAATGAGCAGTTCTTC. Encoded protein: CASSLAPWTGPKVDNEQFF.

The chain employs TRBV5-4 and TRBJ2-3; possible D gene TRBD1, 6 bases. The CDR3 covers 13 residues. Trimming shortened V by 10 bases and J by 1 base, and 13 bases separated the two germline ends. Germline values: CDR1 SGHNT, CDR2 YYREEE (reference sequence). CDR3 region: CAYLGAGTDTQYF. The CDR3 DNA reads as TGTGCCTATTTGGGGGCAGGCACAGATACGCAGTATTTT.

This chain links TRBV5-4 with TRBJ2-1, with TRBD2 matching 11 bases. CDR1 is SGHNT and CDR2 is YYREEE in the germline V gene (reference sequence). This CDR3 contains 17 residues. Trimming removed 2 bases from V and 1 base from J; junction bases left unmatched: 5. The CDR3 sequence is CASSFTSGSASYNEQFF. In nucleotides, the CDR3 is TGTGCCAGCAGCTTCACTAGCGGGAGTGCGTCCTACAATGAGCAGTTCTTC.

The gene calls are TRBV7-2 and TRBJ2-3; tentative D call: TRBD2 (5 bases). From germline, CDR1 is SGHTA and CDR2 FQGNSA. V lost 5 bases and J 1 base, leaving 16 bases between the germline ends. The CDR3 is 16 residues long. The chain's CDR3 is CASSPGAGRGTDTQYF. The CDR3 DNA follows: TGTGCCAGCAGCCCAGGCGCGGGTCGGGGCACAGATACGCAGTATTTT.

This clone was picked up a small number of times. The chain uses TRBV10-3 and TRBJ2-3, with D unclear. The ends were cut back, 2 bases at V and 8 bases at J, with 14 bases in the middle. There are 14 residues in the CDR3. Per germline, CDR1 ENHRY and CDR2 SYGVKD. The CDR3 region has the DNA TGTGCCATCAGTGAGCCCCGTCGTGTATCTACGCAGTATTTT. Translation: CAISEPRRVSTQYF.

This rearrangement joins TRBV3-1 (or the pseudogene TRBV3-2) to TRBJ2-5, with D perhaps matching TRBD2 (6 bases). From germline, CDR1 is LGHDT and CDR2 YNNKEL (reference sequence). Trimming removed 1 base from V and 2 bases from J, with 11 bases in between. The CDR3 contains 15 residues. In DNA, the CDR3 is TGTGCCAGCAGCCAAGTGGAGGGCAATCAAGAGACCCAGTACTTC. Translated: CASSQVEGNQETQYF.

V gene TRBV7-8 combines with J gene TRBJ2-7; 8 positions match TRBD2. The CDR3 loop spans 16 amino acids. Germline values: CDR1 SGHVS, CDR2 FQNEAQ. Germline trimming cut 4 bases from V and 0 bases from J; bases unmatched to any gene: 8. In DNA, the CDR3 is TGTGCCAGCAGCTGGCGGGGGGCCGTAAGCTCCTACGAGCAGTACTTC. Translating it yields CASSWRGAVSSYEQYF.